This T cell receptor beta chain stems from a study of T-cell reconstitution after alpha-beta-depleted transplantation in children. This sample's TCRbeta library carried unique molecular identifier barcodes. From the PCR reads, TCRdb called clonotypes with MiXCR, one entry per CDR3 protein. The sample comprises 450,000 to 600,000 distinct CDR3 sequences, approximately 20% of which are singletons, and roughly 3.3% rests with the top ten. This clonotype has a count of ten or more. The sequence derives from a human donor who donated a stem cell graft to a child with acute lymphoblastic leukemia. This specimen was PBMCs from the stem cell graft donor, taken from the stem cell graft.

In DNA form, the CDR3 reads TGCGCCAGCAGCCCCGACTCCTACAATGAGCAGTTCTTC. It translates to CASSPDSYNEQFF. The gene calls are TRBV5-1 and TRBJ2-1; D gene uncertain. The CDR3 is made up of 13 amino acids. Trimming took 4 bases from V and 0 from J, leaving 5 bases between them. CDR1 is SGHRS and CDR2 is YFSETQ in the germline V gene.